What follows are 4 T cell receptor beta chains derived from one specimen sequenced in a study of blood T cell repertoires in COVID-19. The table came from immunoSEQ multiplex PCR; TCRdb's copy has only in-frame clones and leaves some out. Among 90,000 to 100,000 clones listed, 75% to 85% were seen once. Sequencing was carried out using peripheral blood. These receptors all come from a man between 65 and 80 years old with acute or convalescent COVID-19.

DNA for the CDR3: TGTGCCAGCAGTTACTCATTCGGGGGTCAGCCCCAGCATTTT. Encoded protein: CASSYSFGGQPQHF. The V gene is TRBV6-2 or TRBV6-3, the J gene TRBJ1-5, with TRBD1 as a possible D gene (5 bases). Trimming removed 0 bases at V and 6 bases at J, with 9 bases between. Germline values: CDR1 MNHEY, CDR2 SVGEGT. The CDR3 contains 14 residues.

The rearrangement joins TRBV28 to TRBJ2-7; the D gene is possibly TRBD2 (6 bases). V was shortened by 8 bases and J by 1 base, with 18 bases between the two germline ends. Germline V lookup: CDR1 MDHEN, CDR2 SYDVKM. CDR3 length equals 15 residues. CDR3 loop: CASRRTGSGSYEQYF. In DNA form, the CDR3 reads TGTGCCAGCCGCCGGACGGGTAGCGGATCCTACGAGCAGTACTTC.

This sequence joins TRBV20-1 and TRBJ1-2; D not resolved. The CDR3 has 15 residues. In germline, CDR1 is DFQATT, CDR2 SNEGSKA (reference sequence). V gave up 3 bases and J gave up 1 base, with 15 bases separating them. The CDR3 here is CSASKGRAFNYGYTF. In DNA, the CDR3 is TGCAGTGCTAGTAAAGGGCGGGCCTTTAACTATGGCTACACCTTC.

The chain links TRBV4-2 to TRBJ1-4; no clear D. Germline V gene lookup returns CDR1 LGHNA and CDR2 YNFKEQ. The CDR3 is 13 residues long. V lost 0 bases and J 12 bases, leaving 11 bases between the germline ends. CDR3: CASSQEGGGELFF. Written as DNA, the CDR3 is TGTGCCAGCAGCCAAGAAGGAGGAGGTGAACTGTTTTTT.